A selection of T cell receptor beta chains follows, all from one sample in a study of shared clonotypes between healthy human individuals. Profiling relied on immunoSEQ multiplex PCR, and the TCRdb table lists in-frame clones only, not all of them. Here the sample spans about 1.5 million clones, roughly 98% being singletons. The material sequenced was naive CD4+ T cells sorted from blood. These receptors were collected from a young man in good health. CDR3s leave out the opening cysteine and the closing phenylalanine or tryptophan.

j_call v_call cdr3_aa
TRBJ2-3 TRBV5-4 ASSLAEAGGPQATQY
TRBJ2-7 TRBV11-2 ASSLEGLVGRRYEQY
TRBJ1-2 TRBV5-6 ASSSDRGRDYGYT
TRBJ2-1 TRBV28 ASSTFRRAVNEQF
TRBJ1-2 TRBV28 ASSPTRWDGYT
TRBJ1-2 TRBV25-1 ASLAQGPTRGYT
TRBJ2-6 TRBV4-1 ASSLTGTKTGANVLT
TRBJ2-7 TRBV10-1 ARQYSAGTSGYEQY
TRBJ2-6 TRBV18 ASSPLRVNSGANVLT
TRBJ2-2 TRBV15 ATSTLGGRANTGELF
TRBJ1-2 TRBV7-2 ASSLVTGNGYT
TRBJ2-5 TRBV28 ASSFRGETQY
TRBJ2-7 TRBV30 AWSVFNEQY
TRBJ2-7 TRBV7-9 ASSSRWGLADHEQY
TRBJ2-7 TRBV19 ASSLGSSYEQY
TRBJ2-6 TRBV18 ASASTGGGSGANVLT
TRBJ1-2 TRBV11-2 ASSSDRVTYGYT
TRBJ2-3 TRBV5-6 ASSLSPGLGTQY
TRBJ2-3 TRBV9 ASSALDTQY
TRBJ1-3 TRBV7-8 ASSLEAALSGNTIY
TRBJ2-1 TRBV10-1 ASSVSYNEQF
TRBJ1-1 TRBV10-3 AISGKGYTEAF
TRBJ2-7 TRBV7-9 ASSSGTVITYEQY
TRBJ2-7 TRBV28 ASSRGRVGPYEQY
TRBJ2-2 TRBV7-7 ASSQTSGSDTGELF
TRBJ1-2 TRBV18 ASSPDRANYGYT
TRBJ1-2 TRBV4-1 ASSQEGRGYT
TRBJ1-2 TRBV19 ASSSPHTGVYGYT